The 14 T cell receptor beta chains below all came from one sample that was sequenced in a study of long-term antiretroviral therapy in people with HIV. The libraries were made with immunoSEQ v3.0 at survey level. Using immunoSEQ multiplex PCR, the repertoire was profiled, and TCRdb retains in-frame clones only, with some absent. Altogether about 27,000 clones are present, approximately 78% being singletons, with the ten largest covering approximately 14%. The specimen was unsorted PBMCs, collected 2.9 years after starting antiretroviral therapy. These TCRs come from a man aged 50 to 59 with HIV.

The rearrangement joins TRBV11-2 to TRBJ2-7, with 9 positions matching TRBD1. The CDR3 is 14 residues long. V was clipped by 7 bases and J by 1 base; unmatched bases: 5. Germline assignment: CDR1 SGHAT and CDR2 FQNNGV. CDR3 protein: CASNSGTGSYEQYF. As DNA, the CDR3 is TGTGCCAGCAATTCCGGGACAGGGTCCTACGAGCAGTACTTC.

This clone showed up just a few times. This rearrangement joins TRBV4-1 to TRBJ1-2, with unresolved D. Germline V gene sequence: CDR1 MGHRA, CDR2 YSYEKL. The V end lost 4 bases, the J end lost 10 bases, and 19 bases lay between the germline ends. The CDR3 totals 14 residues. The CDR3 sequence: CASSPAGSSLNYTF. Written as DNA, the CDR3 is TGCGCCAGCAGCCCAGCTGGGAGTTCCCTGAACTACACCTTC.

In DNA form, the CDR3 reads TGTGCCAGCAGCAAGACAGGGGGCGCGAGGACTGAAGCTTTCTTT. This sequence encodes CASSKTGGARTEAFF. The genes are TRBV7-8 and TRBJ1-1, with 10 bases identical to TRBD1. The length of the CDR3 is 15 residues. Germline-derived CDR1 and CDR2 are SGHVS and FQNEAQ. Trimming at V came to 5 bases and at J to 5 bases, leaving 8 bases not matched to a gene.

The chain employs TRBV7-9 and TRBJ2-2, with D tentatively TRBD2 (6 bases). V was shortened by 0 bases and J by 3 bases, with 17 bases between the two germline ends. The CDR3 extends over 18 amino acids. Per germline, CDR1 SEHNR and CDR2 FQNEAQ (reference sequence). The CDR3 DNA sequence: TGTGCCAGCAGCTTAGCTGGTGCGGGGCCCCTCGACACCGGGGAGCTGTTTTTT. Translating gives CASSLAGAGPLDTGELFF.

The chain couples TRBV27 to TRBJ2-3, with TRBD2 as a possible D gene (6 bases). Germline CDR1 reads MNHEY; CDR2 reads SMNVEV (reference sequence). This CDR3 has 13 residues. Trimming took off 8 bases at V and 2 bases at J, with 11 bases between the two ends. The CDR3: CASQGLPTDTQYF. The CDR3 bases are TGTGCCAGCCAGGGACTCCCCACAGATACGCAGTATTTT.

The chain employs TRBV28 and TRBJ2-7, with D tentatively TRBD1 (6 bases). Trimming took 2 bases from V and 4 from J, leaving 21 bases between them. The CDR3 totals 17 residues. Germline assignment: CDR1 MDHEN and CDR2 SYDVKM. The CDR3 here is CASSLPLGTTTGYEQYF. The CDR3 bases are TGTGCCAGCAGTTTACCGCTCGGGACAACAACGGGGTACGAGCAGTACTTC. Full variable domain (outside the CDR3, taken from reference TRBV28 and TRBJ2-7): DVKVTQSSRYLVKRTGEKVFLECVQDMDHENMFWYRQDPGLGLRLIYFSYDVKMKEKGDIPEGYSVSREKKERFSLILESASTNQTSMYLCASSLPLGTTTGYEQYFGPGTRLTVT.

The CDR3 is CASARSSTGELFF. CDR3 DNA: TGCGCCAGCGCGAGGTCTTCCACCGGGGAGCTGTTTTTT. This sequence joins TRBV5-1 and TRBJ2-2; D remains ambiguous. The CDR3 has 13 residues. V was cut by 7 bases and J by 4 bases, with 11 bases left in between. The germline V gene has CDR1 SGHRS and CDR2 YFSETQ. The full variable domain, rest sourced from reference TRBV5-1 and TRBJ2-2, is KAGVTQTPRYLIKTRGQQVTLSCSPISGHRSVSWYQQTPGQGLQFLFEYFSETQRNKGNFPGRFSGRQFSNSRSEMNVSTLELGDSALYLCASARSSTGELFFGEGSRLTVL.

This clone is a singleton in its sample. The J gene is TRBJ1-2, the V gene TRBV29-1; 8 nucleotides agree with TRBD1. Per the germline V gene, CDR1 is SQVTM and CDR2 is ANQGSEA. This CDR3 spans 15 amino acids. V shed 1 base, J shed 7 bases, and the junction held 11 bases outside the gene matches. The CDR3 DNA sequence: TGCAGCGTTGAAGTTTGGCCAGGGGGCGGTAGTGGCTACACCTTC. It encodes CSVEVWPGGGSGYTF. The full variable domain, with the rest looked up from reference TRBV29-1 and TRBJ1-2, is SAVISQKPSRDICQRGTSLTIQCQVDSQVTMMFWYRQQPGQSLTLIATANQGSEATYESGFVIDKFPISRPNLTFSTLTVSNMSPEDSSIYLCSVEVWPGGGSGYTFGSGTRLTVV.

The rearrangement uses TRBV30 and TRBJ1-2, with D uncertain. CDR1 is GTSNPN, CDR2 SVGIG, per germline (reference sequence). The V and J ends lost 1 base and 7 bases respectively, with 7 bases between them. CDR3 size: 11 residues. CDR3 region: CAWSGGLGYTF. CDR3 DNA sequence: TGTGCCTGGAGTGGTGGTCTTGGCTACACCTTC.

The chain has TRBV10-2 and TRBJ2-3; D gene uncertain. This CDR3 has 13 amino acids. The V gene's germline CDR1 is WSHSY and CDR2 SAAADI. V lost 7 bases, J lost 1 base, and 9 bases lay in between. CDR3 sequence: CASKRRRTDTQYF. The CDR3, as DNA: TGCGCCAGCAAACGCAGGCGCACAGATACGCAGTATTTT.

The chain couples TRBV7-9 to TRBJ1-5; possible D gene TRBD1, 6 bases. Germline loops: CDR1 SEHNR, CDR2 FQNEAQ (reference sequence). V was trimmed by 1 base and J by 0 bases, leaving 7 bases between them. The CDR3 is 15 amino acids. Written as DNA, the CDR3 is TGTGCCAGCAGCTTAGGGGGGCCTAGCAATCAGCCCCAGCATTTT. Amino acid sequence: CASSLGGPSNQPQHF. Looking up the rest from reference TRBV7-9 and TRBJ1-5 gives the full variable domain: DTGVSQNPRHKITKRGQNVTFRCDPISEHNRLYWYRQTLGQGPEFLTYFQNEAQLEKSRLLSDRFSAERPKGSFSTLEIQRTEQGDSAMYLCASSLGGPSNQPQHFGDGTRLSIL.

The rearrangement links TRBV5-1 to TRBJ2-7; TRBD2 matches at 9 bases. CDR1 and CDR2 (germline): SGHRS, YFSETQ. Losses at the gene ends were 0 bases for V and 4 bases for J; bases not matched to a gene: 5. CDR3 length equals 15 residues. The CDR3 DNA sequence: TGCGCCAGCAGCTTGGCAAGCGGGGGGACTTACGAGCAGTACTTC. Its protein is CASSLASGGTYEQYF.

This chain joins TRBV28 and TRBJ2-7; D unclear. Germline V gives CDR1 MDHEN, CDR2 SYDVKM. The CDR3 totals 14 residues. The V gene lost 1 base and the J gene lost 6 bases, with 13 bases spanning the gap. CDR3 region: CASSLYPNSGEQYF. In DNA, the CDR3 is TGTGCCAGCAGTTTATACCCTAACTCGGGCGAGCAGTACTTC. The full variable domain, in which reference TRBV28 and TRBJ2-7 provide the parts outside the CDR3, is DVKVTQSSRYLVKRTGEKVFLECVQDMDHENMFWYRQDPGLGLRLIYFSYDVKMKEKGDIPEGYSVSREKKERFSLILESASTNQTSMYLCASSLYPNSGEQYFGPGTRLTVT.

This sequence joins TRBV7-9 and TRBJ1-1; no clear D. This CDR3 spans 16 amino acids. Germline V gene lookup returns CDR1 SEHNR and CDR2 FQNEAQ (reference sequence). The V and J ends lost 7 bases and 5 bases respectively, with 23 bases between them. The CDR3 loop is CASTQQNLIGGTEAFF. For the CDR3, the DNA is TGTGCCAGCACTCAACAGAACCTCATAGGAGGGACTGAAGCTTTCTTT.